This TCR beta chain was found in a study of T cell changes during pregnancy in multiple sclerosis (dated by TCRdb to the late 2010s). Broadly, across the study: The study examined how the T cell repertoire changed over the course of pregnancy in women with multiple sclerosis.

This clone came up once. Its binding antigen is unknown. Base qualities are missing; no much larger clone stands one base away. V has 8 bases trimmed and J has 3 bases trimmed; junction bases matching no gene number 4. The CDR3 starts with the cysteine, ends with the phenylalanine, and has 13 residues. The DNA shown is the 39-base CDR3, in frame from base 1. CDR1 and CDR2 are read off the germline V gene (reference sequence) as LNHDA and SQIVND. Libraries were constructed by the immunoSEQ multiplex PCR assay. TCRdb took over this immuneACCESS table, retaining in-frame rearrangements with V and J assigned. Such tables are incomplete; in checked studies, under half of the missing clones stem from an unresolved V gene, and the remainder is unexplained. Here the sample has 20,000 to 25,000 clones; 85% to 95% occur a single time. The leading ten clones occupy roughly 7% of the sample.

The chain is made from TRBV19 and TRBJ1-2; 9 bases in the middle match TRBD1. This receptor was taken from a female donor with multiple sclerosis, enrolled in a pregnancy study. Sequencing used CD8+ T cells from peripheral blood mononuclear cells, obtained in the third trimester of pregnancy. The CDR3 has the sequence CASGTGLDYGYTF. The DNA is TGTGCCAGTGGGACAGGGCTTGACTATGGCTACACCTTC.